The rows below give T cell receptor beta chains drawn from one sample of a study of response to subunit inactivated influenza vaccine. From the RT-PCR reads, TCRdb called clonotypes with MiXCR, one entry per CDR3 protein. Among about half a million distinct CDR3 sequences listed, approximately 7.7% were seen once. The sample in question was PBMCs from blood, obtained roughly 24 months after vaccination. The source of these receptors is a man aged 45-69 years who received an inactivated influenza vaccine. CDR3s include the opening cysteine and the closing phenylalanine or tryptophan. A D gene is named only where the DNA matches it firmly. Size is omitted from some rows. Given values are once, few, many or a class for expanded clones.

CASRGTGAYGYTF,TGTGCCAGCAGGGGGACAGGGGCCTATGGCTACACCTTC,TRBV2,TRBJ1-2,.,TRBD1
CASSLGDRENTEAFF,TGTGCCAGCAGTTTAGGGGACAGGGAGAACACTGAAGCTTTCTTT,TRBV28,TRBJ1-1,.,TRBD1
CASSPQGARNEQFF,TGTGCCAGCAGCCCTCAGGGGGCGCGCAATGAGCAGTTCTTC,TRBV6-1,TRBJ2-1,.,TRBD1
CATGGLDYEQYF,TGTGCCACCGGGGGACTTGATTACGAGCAGTACTTC,TRBV6-5,TRBJ2-7,few,.
CASSVMNNEQFF,TGTGCCAGCAGTGTCATGAACAATGAGCAGTTCTTC,TRBV2,TRBJ2-1,many,.
CASSEWQANTGELFF,TGTGCCAGCAGTGAATGGCAGGCGAACACCGGGGAGCTGTTTTTT,TRBV2,TRBJ2-2,.,.
CASSPAPADTDTQYF,TGCGCCAGCAGCCCTGCGCCGGCGGACACAGATACGCAGTATTTT,TRBV5-1,TRBJ2-3,.,.
CASSSRDRVSGANVLTF,TGTGCCAGTAGCTCCCGGGACAGGGTTTCTGGGGCCAACGTCCTGACTTTC,TRBV19,TRBJ2-6,.,TRBD1
CASSWPDTQYF,TGTGCCAGCAGTTGGCCAGATACGCAGTATTTT,TRBV6-2/TRBV6-3,TRBJ2-3,.,.
CASSLGGYKENIQYF,TGTGCCAGCAGCTTAGGAGGGTATAAAGAAAACATTCAGTACTTC,TRBV7-2,TRBJ2-4,.,.
CASGGNTGELFF,TGTGCCAGCGGGGGGAACACCGGGGAGCTGTTTTTT,TRBV11-2,TRBJ2-2,few,.
CASSSAGRQETQYF,TGTGCCAGCAGCTCTGCTGGGAGGCAAGAGACCCAGTACTTC,TRBV6-1,TRBJ2-5,many,.
CATSRGGTGELFF,TGTGCCACCAGTCGCGGGGGCACCGGGGAGCTGTTTTTT,TRBV24-1,TRBJ2-2,.,TRBD2
CASSLGGSSSTDTQYF,TGTGCCAGCAGTTTAGGGGGTTCCTCTAGCACAGATACGCAGTATTTT,TRBV12-3/TRBV12-4,TRBJ2-3,few,.
CASSNSGVTYEQYF,TGTGCCAGCAGCAATAGCGGGGTAACCTACGAGCAGTACTTC,TRBV12-3/TRBV12-4,TRBJ2-7,.,TRBD2
CASSATGSSEEFF,TGTGCCAGCAGCGCGACGGGGTCTAGTGAGGAGTTCTTC,TRBV11-2,TRBJ2-1,.,.
CASSMAGGGQYF,TGTGCCAGTAGTATGGCCGGGGGCGGGCAGTATTTT,TRBV19,TRBJ2-3,few,.
CASSLSSGGTDTQYF,TGTGCCAGCAGTTTATCTAGCGGGGGGACAGATACGCAGTATTTT,TRBV5-1,TRBJ2-3,many,TRBD2
CASSQDVGGSSTEAFF,TGCGCCAGCAGCCAAGATGTTGGGGGCAGTAGCACTGAAGCTTTCTTT,TRBV4-3,TRBJ1-1,.,.
CASTDQDRNSPLHF,TGCGCCAGCACCGATCAGGACCGTAATTCACCCCTCCACTTT,TRBV5-1,TRBJ1-6,few,.
CASSQVAGVEQYF,TGTGCCAGCAGCCAAGTTGCCGGGGTGGAGCAGTACTTC,TRBV3-1,TRBJ2-7,.,.
CASTTGRGWNEQFF,TGTGCCAGCACCACGGGGCGGGGTTGGAATGAGCAGTTCTTC,TRBV6-2/TRBV6-3,TRBJ2-1,.,.
CASSFWTGGVGYTF,TGTGCCAGCAGCTTTTGGACAGGGGGCGTTGGCTACACCTTC,TRBV5-6,TRBJ1-2,.,TRBD1
CASSSKGRRSYEQYF,TGTGCCAGCAGTTCTAAGGGACGGCGCTCCTACGAGCAGTACTTC,TRBV6-2/TRBV6-3,TRBJ2-7,few,.
CATSDPTGSKTEQYF,TGTGCCACCAGTGATCCCACAGGGTCTAAAACCGAGCAGTACTTC,TRBV24-1,TRBJ2-7,.,.
CASSPISGRYQNEQFF,TGTGCCAGCAGCCCGATAAGCGGGAGGTATCAGAATGAGCAGTTCTTC,TRBV14,TRBJ2-1,few,TRBD2
CASSANSNQPQHF,TGTGCCAGCAGCGCGAACAGCAATCAGCCCCAGCATTTT,TRBV9,TRBJ1-5,many,.
CASSQSTGFGANVLTF,TGCGCCAGCAGCCAATCAACAGGGTTTGGGGCCAACGTCCTGACTTTC,TRBV4-3,TRBJ2-6,few,.
CASSLVRGQVFF,TGTGCCAGCAGTTTAGTAAGGGGCCAGGTTTTCTTC,TRBV12-3/TRBV12-4,TRBJ2-1,.,.
CASTFTSGGKNEQFF,TGTGCCAGCACTTTTACTAGCGGGGGGAAAAATGAGCAGTTCTTC,TRBV7-2,TRBJ2-1,many,TRBD2
CATSRAAPDGYTF,TGTGCCACCAGCAGGGCCGCCCCGGATGGCTACACCTTC,TRBV15,TRBJ1-2,many,.
CASSLNRDPFYEQYF,TGTGCCAGCTCACTTAACAGGGACCCCTTCTACGAGCAGTACTTC,TRBV18,TRBJ2-7,.,.
CASSLSHGYEQYF,TGTGCCAGCAGTTTATCTCACGGATACGAGCAGTACTTC,TRBV27,TRBJ2-7,many,.
CASSQDSSNYGYTF,TGTGCCAGCAGCCAAGACAGCAGTAACTATGGCTACACCTTC,TRBV4-2,TRBJ1-2,.,.
CASTPGPTGEQFF,TGTGCCAGCACGCCGGGACCAACGGGTGAGCAGTTCTTC,TRBV12-3/TRBV12-4,TRBJ2-1,.,.
CASSQDHGLAGFLSSYNEQFF,TGTGCCAGCAGCCAAGACCATGGACTAGCGGGATTTCTGAGCTCCTACAATGAGCAGTTCTTC,TRBV14,TRBJ2-1,many,TRBD2
CASSLGRGAGELFF,TGCGCCAGCAGCTTGGGCAGGGGAGCCGGGGAGCTGTTTTTT,TRBV5-1,TRBJ2-2,many,.
CASSVGANRIYEQYF,TGTGCCAGCAGTGTCGGGGCCAATCGGATCTACGAGCAGTACTTC,TRBV6-1,TRBJ2-7,.,.
CASSRAAAAFF,TGTGCCAGCAGTAGAGCCGCTGCGGCTTTCTTT,TRBV5-6,TRBJ1-1,.,.
CASSDTSSKSNQPQHF,TGTGCCAGCAGCGATACCTCATCGAAGAGCAATCAGCCCCAGCATTTT,TRBV6-2/TRBV6-3,TRBJ1-5,many,.
CAIRGPRSYEQYF,TGTGCCATCCGGGGCCCCCGCTCCTACGAGCAGTACTTC,TRBV27,TRBJ2-7,.,.
CASSKGSGELFF,TGTGCCAGCAGCAAGGGTTCCGGGGAGCTGTTTTTT,TRBV6-5,TRBJ2-2,few,.
CASSQDRFTADYGYTF,TGTGCCAGCAGCCAAGATAGATTTACGGCGGACTATGGCTACACCTTC,TRBV4-2,TRBJ1-2,.,.
CASSQVGALSSYNEQFF,TGCGCCAGCAGCCAAGTTGGCGCCCTGAGCTCCTACAATGAGCAGTTCTTC,TRBV4-1,TRBJ2-1,few,.